The 30 T cell receptor beta chains reported below all come from one sample, sequenced in a study of Tregs in tolerant kidney transplant recipients. The protocol was immunoSEQ multiplex PCR, while the TCRdb copy is restricted to in-frame clones and leaves out a portion. The sample includes 9,500 to 12,000 clones, more than 75% seen only once; the top ten take 6%. These receptors have no known antigen. Material: Tregs from blood cultured with allogeneic cells, obtained before the transplant. The origin of the receptors is a human patient who received a combined kidney and bone marrow transplant.

This chain joins TRBV2 and TRBJ2-3; 7 bases agree with TRBD1. This CDR3 contains 18 residues. After removal of 6 bases from V and 3 bases from J, the junction contained 18 bases not matched to a gene. CDR1 is SNHLY and CDR2 is FYNNEI in the germline V gene. The CDR3 DNA reads as TGTGCCAGCAGCGACACTATATCGACAGGGTGGAGGACAGATACGCAGTATTTT. This gives the protein CASSDTISTGWRTDTQYF.

The chain combines TRBV11-1 with TRBJ2-3; TRBD2 is a possible D gene (5 bases). V lost 3 bases and J 7 bases, leaving 11 bases between the germline ends. This CDR3 comprises 13 residues. The germline V gene encodes CDR1 SGHAT and CDR2 FQDESV (reference sequence). This chain's CDR3 is CASSFGRAYTQYF. CDR3 bases: TGTGCCAGCAGCTTCGGGCGGGCCTATACGCAGTATTTT.

The CDR3 DNA sequence: TGTGCCAGCAGCTTTGTACAGGGGAAGAATTCACCCCTCCACTTT. Residues: CASSFVQGKNSPLHF. The chain combines TRBV5-4 with TRBJ1-6; 7 positions match TRBD1. With 2 bases clipped from V and 7 bases from J, the junction kept 6 bases outside the gene matches. There are 15 residues in the CDR3. Germline CDR1 is SGHNT and CDR2 is YYREEE (reference sequence).

For the CDR3, the DNA is TGTGCCAGCAGCGTACGGGGGGGACCGGATACGCAGTATTTT. Its protein is CASSVRGGPDTQYF. The chain is built from TRBV16 and TRBJ2-3; TRBD2 aligns across 8 bases. The V gene end was trimmed by 5 bases and the J gene end by 6 bases; junction bases not matched to a gene: 7. This CDR3 comprises 14 residues. Per germline, CDR1 KGHSY and CDR2 FQNENV.

The count of this clone is one. The gene calls are TRBV6-1 and TRBJ1-2; possibly TRBD1 for D (6 bases). This CDR3 comprises 13 residues. Germline V gene data show CDR1 as MNHNS and CDR2 as SASEGT. Trimming left V 8 bases short and J 2 bases short, with 12 bases between. CDR3 sequence reads: CASRGQSNYGYTF. CDR3 DNA: TGTGCCAGCCGCGGACAGTCGAACTATGGCTACACCTTC.

This chain's CDR3 is CASSVRTGSSYEQYF. The DNA of the CDR3 is TGTGCCAGCAGTGTTCGGACAGGGTCGTCCTACGAGCAGTACTTC. The chain is built from TRBV6-1 and TRBJ2-7; TRBD1 matches at 8 bases. Germline V gene lookup returns CDR1 MNHNS and CDR2 SASEGT. This CDR3 has 15 amino acids. V was pared by 4 bases and J by 1 base, with 6 bases of the junction left unmatched.

This clone turned up a few times. This chain uses TRBV28 with TRBJ2-1, with D uncertain. The CDR3 length is 14 residues. V lost 4 bases to trimming and J lost 5 bases, with 12 bases between them. The germline V gene encodes CDR1 MDHEN and CDR2 SYDVKM. The CDR3 DNA is TGTGCCAGCAGTTACCGTGAAGTGCACAATGAGCAGTTCTTC. Its protein product is CASSYREVHNEQFF.

V is TRBV4-2 and J is TRBJ2-5, with 9 bases lining up with TRBD2. V gave up 2 bases and J gave up 5 bases; unmatched junction bases: 6. The CDR3 extends over 15 amino acids. CDR1 is LGHNA, CDR2 YNFKEQ, per germline. DNA for the CDR3: TGTGCCAGCAGCCAATTAGCGGGAGAGGAGGAGACCCAGTACTTC. It specifies CASSQLAGEEETQYF.

V and J are TRBV4-3 and TRBJ2-5; tentatively, D is TRBD1 (5 bases). CDR3 size: 13 residues. The V and J ends lost 1 base and 7 bases respectively, with 10 bases between them. Germline V gives CDR1 LGHNA, CDR2 YSLEER. CDR3 DNA sequence: TGCGCCAGCAGCCAAGTTAGTAGGGGGACCCAGTACTTC. Protein product: CASSQVSRGTQYF.

This clone was seen just once. The V call is TRBV5-5, the J call TRBJ2-1; D gene ambiguous. CDR3 length equals 12 residues. The germline V gene encodes CDR1 SGHKS and CDR2 YYEKEE (reference sequence). Deletions cut 0 bases from V and 7 bases from J, with 5 bases between. The DNA for the CDR3 is TGTGCCAGCAGCTTGGCGCGAAATGAGCAGTTCTTC. This sequence encodes CASSLARNEQFF.

The chain has TRBV7-9 and TRBJ2-1, with 11 bases lining up with TRBD2. J gave up 7 bases and V 2 bases, and 4 bases lay outside the gene matches. Germline loops: CDR1 SEHNR, CDR2 FQNEAQ (reference sequence). CDR3 length equals 15 residues. This CDR3 is CASSLWTSGQNEQFF. The CDR3 coding sequence is TGTGCCAGCAGCTTATGGACTAGCGGGCAAAATGAGCAGTTCTTC.

The chain combines TRBV29-1 with TRBJ2-4; tentatively, D is TRBD2 (5 bases). The CDR3 length is 14 residues. Deletions cut 3 bases from V and 8 bases from J, with 17 bases between. Germline V gives CDR1 SQVTM, CDR2 ANQGSEA. The CDR3 nucleotides are TGCAGCGTTGACCGGGATCTTCCCCCGTACATTCAGTACTTC. Amino acids: CSVDRDLPPYIQYF. The full variable domain, its missing parts supplied by reference TRBV29-1 and TRBJ2-4, is SAVISQKPSRDICQRGTSLTIQCQVDSQVTMMFWYRQQPGQSLTLIATANQGSEATYESGFVIDKFPISRPNLTFSTLTVSNMSPEDSSIYLCSVDRDLPPYIQYFGAGTRLSVL.

The CDR3 reads CASSLDRGAYNEQFF. Written as DNA, the CDR3 is TGTGCCAGCAGCTTGGACAGGGGCGCCTACAATGAGCAGTTCTTC. The V call is TRBV7-8, the J call TRBJ2-1, with 9 bases that match TRBD1. With V trimmed by 3 bases and J by 2 bases, 2 bases remained unmatched. Germline V CDR1 and CDR2: SGHVS, FQNEAQ. The CDR3 extends over 15 amino acids.

This sequence joins TRBV7-9 and TRBJ2-4; D might be TRBD1 (6 bases). V was clipped by 4 bases and J by 6 bases, with 10 bases between them. Germline V CDR1 and CDR2: SEHNR, FQNEAQ (reference sequence). The CDR3 runs to 13 residues. For the CDR3, the DNA is TGTGCCAGCAGCTACCTACAGGGAAACATTCAGTACTTC. This translates into CASSYLQGNIQYF.

The chain has TRBV12-5 and TRBJ2-3; tentative D call: TRBD2 (6 bases). Trimming cost V 1 base and J 0 bases, with 11 bases left between them. CDR1 is LGHNT and CDR2 is FRNRAP in the germline V gene. The CDR3 contains 16 residues. Here the CDR3 reads CASGLGGGASTDTQYF. The CDR3, as DNA: TGTGCTAGTGGTTTGGGCGGCGGGGCTAGCACAGATACGCAGTATTTT. Using reference TRBV12-5 and TRBJ2-3 for the parts outside the CDR3, the full variable domain is DARVTQTPRHKVTEMGQEVTMRCQPILGHNTVFWYRQTMMQGLELLAYFRNRAPLDDSGMPKDRFSAEMPDATLATLKIQPSEPRDSAVYFCASGLGGGASTDTQYFGPGTRLTVL.

The chain couples TRBV6-1 to TRBJ1-5; 8 bases line up with TRBD1. CDR3 size: 14 residues. CDR1 is MNHNS, CDR2 SASEGT, per germline. The junction had 8 bases not matched to a gene; V was cut back by 7 bases and J by 6 bases. The CDR3: CASTPTGVPQPQHF. The CDR3 DNA follows: TGTGCCAGCACCCCGACAGGGGTCCCTCAGCCCCAGCATTTT.

The chain is built from TRBV20-1 and TRBJ1-1; possibly TRBD1 for D (5 bases). V lost 7 bases to trimming and J lost 2 bases, with 8 bases between them. The CDR3 extends over 11 amino acids. Per germline, CDR1 DFQATT and CDR2 SNEGSKA (reference sequence). The CDR3 bases are TGCAGTGTAACAGGCAACACTGAAGCTTTCTTT. Its translation is CSVTGNTEAFF.

The chain couples TRBV11-2 to TRBJ2-5, with unresolved D. Trimming took off 2 bases at V and 9 bases at J, with 19 bases between the two ends. This CDR3 region has 15 residues. The V gene's germline CDR1 is SGHAT and CDR2 FQNNGV. The CDR3 DNA reads as TGTGCCAGCAGCTTAAGGGATATGGCGGATCGGGCCCAGTACTTC. It codes for CASSLRDMADRAQYF.

This chain links TRBV10-3 with TRBJ1-1; TRBD1 agrees at 11 bases. V was clipped by 6 bases and J by 5 bases; unmatched bases: 5. CDR3 length equals 14 residues. Germline V gene data show CDR1 as ENHRY and CDR2 as SYGVKD. CDR3 DNA sequence: TGTGCCATCAGCCAGGACAGGGGGCGGACTGAAGCTTTCTTT. Protein: CAISQDRGRTEAFF.

This rearrangement joins TRBV5-4 to TRBJ2-5, with D tentatively TRBD1 or TRBD2 (7 bases each). In germline, CDR1 is SGHNT, CDR2 YYREEE (reference sequence). V lost 0 bases, J lost 5 bases, and 14 bases lay in between. The CDR3 covers 15 residues. The CDR3 DNA reads TGTGCCAGCAGCTTGGCCGGCAGGGGGGGTGAGACCCAGTACTTC. It codes for CASSLAGRGGETQYF. Supplemented by reference TRBV5-4 and TRBJ2-5, the full variable domain reads ETGVTQSPTHLIKTRGQQVTLRCSSQSGHNTVSWYQQALGQGPQFIFQYYREEENGRGNFPPRFSGLQFPNYSSELNVNALELDDSALYLCASSLAGRGGETQYFGPGTRLLVL.

This clone has just one count. This CDR3 is CAVGGGEETQYF. DNA for the CDR3: TGTGCCGTGGGTGGGGGAGAAGAGACCCAGTACTTC. The chain recombines TRBV4-2 with TRBJ2-5; D may match TRBD1 or TRBD2 (5 bases each). Per germline, CDR1 LGHNA and CDR2 YNFKEQ. The CDR3 is 12 residues long. V was clipped by 11 bases and J by 3 bases, with 13 bases between them.

Here the CDR3 reads CASSLANEQFF. The CDR3 DNA reads TGTGCCAGCAGTTTGGCCAATGAGCAGTTCTTC. The chain carries TRBV28 and TRBJ2-1, with D hard to call. The CDR3 runs to 11 residues. From germline, CDR1 is MDHEN and CDR2 SYDVKM. Trimming cost V 3 bases and J 6 bases, with 3 bases left between them.

The chain carries TRBV28 and TRBJ1-4, with D unclear. The germline V gene has CDR1 MDHEN and CDR2 SYDVKM. CDR3 length equals 16 residues. V lost 6 bases and J 0 bases, leaving 14 bases between the germline ends. CDR3 sequence (DNA): TGTGCCAGCAGAAGATTCCAGCTCGCAACTAATGAAAAACTGTTTTTT. Translated: CASRRFQLATNEKLFF.

The rearrangement links TRBV7-8 to TRBJ2-1; 11 bases align to TRBD2. Looked up from germline, CDR1 is SGHVS and CDR2 is FQNEAQ. The CDR3 covers 17 residues. After removal of 1 base from V and 7 bases from J, the junction contained 9 bases not matched to a gene. CDR3 amino acids: CASSLESSGRARNEQFF. For the CDR3, the DNA is TGTGCCAGCAGCTTAGAGAGTAGCGGGAGGGCTAGGAATGAGCAGTTCTTC.

The J gene is TRBJ2-6, the V gene TRBV19; D is uncertain. The V and J ends lost 5 bases and 0 bases respectively, with 11 bases between them. This CDR3 has 16 residues. In germline, CDR1 is LNHDA, CDR2 SQIVND (reference sequence). DNA of the CDR3: TGTGCCAGTAGTCCCGGTCCTCACTCTGGGGCCAACGTCCTGACTTTC. It yields the protein CASSPGPHSGANVLTF.

CDR3 DNA: TGTGCCAGCAGTTTATTTGGGGAATGGACATATGGCTACACCTTC. This gives the protein CASSLFGEWTYGYTF. The chain uses TRBV27 and TRBJ1-2; D might be TRBD1 (5 bases). CDR3 length: 15 amino acids. Germline V gene lookup returns CDR1 MNHEY and CDR2 SMNVEV (reference sequence). The V end was cut by 1 base, the J end by 5 bases, with 14 bases between.

The chain uses TRBV30 and TRBJ1-4, with D hard to call. Germline loops: CDR1 GTSNPN, CDR2 SVGIG (reference sequence). The CDR3 spans 14 residues. The ends were cut back, 6 bases at V and 3 bases at J, with 14 bases in the middle. The CDR3 coding sequence is TGTGCCTGCCCTCTTGGGGTAGCTAATGAAAAACTGTTTTTT. Protein: CACPLGVANEKLFF.

The V call is TRBV6-6, the J call TRBJ1-1, with 8 nucleotides matching TRBD1. V gave up 6 bases and J gave up 5 bases; unmatched junction bases: 8. The CDR3 covers 14 residues. Germline CDR1 is MNHNY and CDR2 is SVGAGI (reference sequence). CDR3 region: CASSHAGGETEAFF. The CDR3 DNA follows: TGTGCCAGCAGCCACGCAGGGGGCGAGACTGAAGCTTTCTTT.

The V and J genes are TRBV10-3 and TRBJ1-6; weak D call: TRBD1 (6 bases). Trimming removed 5 bases from V and 6 bases from J, with 11 bases in between. The CDR3 contains 14 residues. Looked up from germline, CDR1 is ENHRY and CDR2 is SYGVKD. The CDR3, as DNA: TGTGCCATCAGTCAGGACAGTCTTAATTCACCCCTCCACTTT. Amino acid sequence: CAISQDSLNSPLHF.

This clone was found a few times. The rearrangement uses TRBV9 and TRBJ1-6; D gene ambiguous. CDR3 length equals 14 residues. Trimming cost V 0 bases and J 6 bases, with 7 bases left between them. The germline V gene encodes CDR1 SGDLS and CDR2 YYNGEE. CDR3 residues: CASSVGQINSPLHF. The CDR3 DNA sequence: TGTGCCAGCAGCGTAGGCCAGATTAATTCACCCCTCCACTTT. Full variable domain (outside the CDR3, taken from reference TRBV9 and TRBJ1-6): DSGVTQTPKHLITATGQRVTLRCSPRSGDLSVYWYQQSLDQGLQFLIQYYNGEERAKGNILERFSAQQFPDLHSELNLSSLELGDSALYFCASSVGQINSPLHFGNGTRLTVT.